The T cell receptor beta chain described here comes from a study of shared clonotypes between healthy human individuals. Whole-study results and caveats: Among donors, sharing of clonotypes was expected to be affected by sequencing depth. Limited genetic and exposure-history diversity came from having few donors.

In the authors' workflow: ImmunoSEQ output lacked quality scores and full-length reads, limiting matched filtering. Method: immunoSEQ multiplex PCR; TCRdb's copy keeps in-frame clones and lacks some. Clonal size and the V and J genes are those of that table, whereas D and trimming came from the DNA. The table includes a few hundred thousand clones, 60% to 80% detected once. Each sample came from a Caucasian adult donor living in Nashville, Tennessee. Concerning this clone itself: The antigen is undetermined.

V was cut by 0 bases and J by 3 bases, with 10 bases left in between. The germline CDR1 and CDR2 sequences are SGHKS and YYEKEE (reference sequence). The CDR3 is 16 residues long. Sequences were obtained from PBMCs. The sequence was collected from a woman in her 40s in good health. Some clones in this sample may be carry-over from other donors' samples. This chain connects TRBV5-5 to TRBJ2-6, with TRBD2 as a possible D gene (5 bases). In DNA, the CDR3 is TGTGCCAGCAGCTTGGTGGGCGAGGGTGGGGCCAACGTCCTGACTTTC. Its protein product is CASSLVGEGGANVLTF.